The present T cell receptor (beta chain) was sequenced within a study of cytomegalovirus exposure and HLA in healthy donors. Sequencing used immunoSEQ multiplex PCR; TCRdb keeps in-frame clones, though not all of them. The sample carries 350,000 or so clones, roughly 85% recorded once. This TCR derives from a woman under 30 in good health and CMV-seronegative. The sample was PBMCs.

CDR3 bases: TGTGCCAGCAGCGTAGGTGGCGGGAGAGGGGGGACCTACGAGCAGTACTTC. It yields the protein CASSVGGGRGGTYEQYF. The genes are TRBV9 and TRBJ2-7, with D tentatively TRBD2 (7 bases). Germline loops: CDR1 SGDLS, CDR2 YYNGEE. Trimming shortened V by 0 bases and J by 2 bases, and 18 bases separated the two germline ends. The CDR3 sequence is 17 residues long.